This T cell receptor (beta chain) is drawn from a study of shared T cell receptors in the human thymus. V lost 5 bases to trimming and J lost 3 bases; unmatched junction nucleotides: 14. This CDR3 region has 16 residues. The germline gives CDR1 SGHKS, CDR2 YYEKEE (reference sequence). The protocol was immunoSEQ multiplex PCR, while the TCRdb copy is restricted to in-frame clones and leaves out a portion. The profile shows about 660,000 clones, approximately 88% of them singletons. These data also formed part of another study, on human thymus T cells. This second study says: Infants served as donors; they were healthy and Finnish and were having corrective surgery for congenital heart defects. Thymus was obtained from resections taken during corrective heart surgery. Biased V and J segment usage appeared in thymus and peripheral blood.

The chain is built from TRBV5-5 and TRBJ2-7; 7 bases match TRBD2. Sequenced sample: thymocytes. This TCR was recovered from a boy younger than two with a congenital heart defect. The CDR3 loop reads CASREVGASGDYEQYF. CDR3 DNA: TGTGCCAGCAGGGAGGTCGGAGCTAGCGGCGACTACGAGCAGTACTTC.